Presented here are 3 T cell receptor beta chains from one specimen sequenced in a study of cytomegalovirus exposure and HLA in healthy donors. The study ran its PCR with 60 Vbeta and 13 Jbeta primers. TCRdb's table, derived via immunoSEQ multiplex PCR, lists solely in-frame clones and lacks some. The repertoire consists of roughly 150,000 clones, with approximately 81% occurring once and the leading ten covering 1.3%. The sequenced sample was PBMCs. Receptors were obtained from a man in his fifties or sixties in good health and CMV-seropositive.

The chain couples TRBV28 to TRBJ1-3; D call uncertain. This CDR3 has 20 residues. Germline CDR1 reads MDHEN; CDR2 reads SYDVKM. Trimming pared 2 bases from V and 6 bases from J, leaving 29 bases between. This chain's CDR3 is CASSLPTPIPYGEVANTIYF. DNA of the CDR3: TGTGCCAGCAGTTTACCTACGCCAATCCCTTATGGAGAAGTGGCAAACACCATATATTTT.

This clone was detected only a few times. Relative to the germline gene, one junction end is altered; a read error may explain this. V gene TRBV20-1 combines with J gene TRBJ2-5, with 10 positions matching TRBD2. This CDR3 is built from 11 residues. CDR1 is DFQATT, CDR2 SNEGSKA, per germline (reference sequence). CDR3 loop: CSATKRGGQDF. The DNA for the CDR3 is TGCAGTGCCACCAAGCGGGGGGGGCAGGACTTC.

The DNA for the CDR3 is TGTGCCAGCAGCGAAGCGGTTGCGGGGGCGACCGGGGAGCTGTTTTTT. Encoded protein: CASSEAVAGATGELFF. This sequence joins TRBV7-8 and TRBJ2-2; D is possibly TRBD2 (7 bases). CDR1 is SGHVS, CDR2 FQNEAQ, per germline. The germline V and J ends were trimmed by 5 bases and 5 bases, with 18 bases remaining between them. This CDR3 has 16 amino acids.